This T cell receptor (beta chain) was observed in a study of blood T cell repertoires in COVID-19. In the source study's methods: Quantification of nucleated cells was approximated via reference gene primer amplification. The repertoire was sequenced with immunoSEQ multiplex PCR; TCRdb's copy has only in-frame clones and lacks some. V and J calls and clone size are given by that table; D and trimming were obtained from the DNA. Of more than 85,000 clones in the sample, approximately 84% were seen once. Germline assignment: CDR1 SNHLY and CDR2 FYNNEI. The trim removed 2 bases at V and 1 base at J, leaving 4 bases unmatched. The CDR3 has 15 residues.

Sequencing was carried out using peripheral blood. This chain joins TRBV2 and TRBJ2-7; 8 positions match TRBD1. This sequence was found in a human donor in a cohort sampled during active COVID-19. The CDR3 bases are TGTGCCAGCAGTGAACAGGACAGGGAGTCCTACGAGCAGTACTTC. Encoded protein: CASSEQDRESYEQYF.